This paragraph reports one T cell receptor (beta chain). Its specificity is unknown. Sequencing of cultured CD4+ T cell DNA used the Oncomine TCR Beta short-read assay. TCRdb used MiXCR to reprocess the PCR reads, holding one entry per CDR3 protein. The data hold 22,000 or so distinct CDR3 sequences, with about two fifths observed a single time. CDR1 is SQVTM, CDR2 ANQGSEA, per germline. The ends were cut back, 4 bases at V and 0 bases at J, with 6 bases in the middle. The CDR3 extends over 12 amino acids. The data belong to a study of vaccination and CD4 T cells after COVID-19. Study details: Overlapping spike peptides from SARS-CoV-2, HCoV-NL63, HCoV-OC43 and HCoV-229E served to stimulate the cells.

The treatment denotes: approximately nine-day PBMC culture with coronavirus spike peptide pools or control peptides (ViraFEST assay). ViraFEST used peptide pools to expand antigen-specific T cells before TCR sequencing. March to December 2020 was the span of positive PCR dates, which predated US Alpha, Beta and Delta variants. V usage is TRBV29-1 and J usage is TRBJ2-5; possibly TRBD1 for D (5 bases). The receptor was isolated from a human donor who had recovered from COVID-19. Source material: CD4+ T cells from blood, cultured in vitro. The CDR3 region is CSVARDQETQYF. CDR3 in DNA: TGCAGCGTTGCCAGGGACCAAGAGACCCAGTACTTC. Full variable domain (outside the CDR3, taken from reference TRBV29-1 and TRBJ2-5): SAVISQKPSRDICQRGTSLTIQCQVDSQVTMMFWYRQQPGQSLTLIATANQGSEATYESGFVIDKFPISRPNLTFSTLTVSNMSPEDSSIYLCSVARDQETQYFGPGTRLLVL.